This TCR beta chain derives from a study of shared clonotypes between healthy human individuals. To note about this clone: In the same sample, other DNA sequences code for this CDR3.

Data came from immunoSEQ multiplex PCR; TCRdb stores just in-frame clones and leaves some out. The sample contains about 730,000 clones, 55% to 75% of which appear only once. Germline V gives CDR1 LNHDA, CDR2 SQIVND (reference sequence). Trimming left V 5 bases short and J 2 bases short, with 6 bases between. The CDR3 extends over 12 amino acids. This receptor was obtained from a woman aged 30 to 39 in good health. The chain joins TRBV19 to TRBJ1-2, with no clear D. Source material: memory CD4+ T cells sorted from blood. Subset reported: CD45RA-negative fraction. The CDR3 region has the DNA TGTGCCAGTAGTCCAGCCAACTATGGCTACACCTTC. Its protein product is CASSPANYGYTF. Supplemented by reference TRBV19 and TRBJ1-2, the full variable domain reads DGGITQSPKYLFRKEGQNVTLSCEQNLNHDAMYWYRQDPGQGLRLIYYSQIVNDFQKGDIAEGYSVSREKKESFPLTVTSAQKNPTAFYLCASSPANYGYTFGSGTRLTVV.